This T cell receptor (beta chain) was captured by sequencing in a study of T-cell reconstitution after alpha-beta-depleted transplantation in children. As for this clonotype: Its matching antigen is unknown. The junction departs from germline at one end; a sequencing error may be responsible.

Study-level results: Elevated TCRbeta diversity at day 60 was traced, in some patients, to surviving recipient T cells and thymic progenitors. Newly produced T cells mostly provided counts and TCRbeta diversity after one year, as hyperexpanded clones declined.

This sample's TCRbeta library carried unique molecular identifier barcodes. TCRdb fed the PCR reads into MiXCR, producing one record per CDR3 protein. Among about 74,000 distinct CDR3 sequences listed, 13% to 15% were seen once. CDR1 SGHRS and CDR2 YFSETQ come from the germline V gene. The CDR3 is 16 amino acids. The clonotype comes from a male patient under 10 years old who had a stem cell transplant for acute lymphoblastic leukemia, so the T cells may come from the graft donor. The starting material was PBMCs, mostly from graft donor cells, obtained 180 days after TCRalphabeta/CD19-depleted stem cell transplant. This chain uses TRBV5-1 with TRBJ2-5, with 11 bases lining up with TRBD2. In DNA, the CDR3 is TGCGCCAGCAGCACCAGACTAGCGGGGCCCCAAGAGACCCAGTCCTTC. The encoded protein is CASSTRLAGPQETQSF.